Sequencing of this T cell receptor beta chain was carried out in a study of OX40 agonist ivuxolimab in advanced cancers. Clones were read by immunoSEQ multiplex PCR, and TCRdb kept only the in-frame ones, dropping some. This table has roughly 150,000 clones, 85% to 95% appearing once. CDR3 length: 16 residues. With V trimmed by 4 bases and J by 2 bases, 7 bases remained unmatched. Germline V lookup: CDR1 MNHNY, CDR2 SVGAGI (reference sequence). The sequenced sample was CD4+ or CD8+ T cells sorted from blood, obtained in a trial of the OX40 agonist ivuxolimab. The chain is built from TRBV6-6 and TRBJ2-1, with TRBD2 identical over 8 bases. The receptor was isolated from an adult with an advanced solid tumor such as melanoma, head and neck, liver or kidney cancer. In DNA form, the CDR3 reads TGTGCCAGCAGTTCCCCCGGGGGGGCGACCTACAATGAGCAGTTCTTC. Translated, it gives CASSSPGGATYNEQFF.